The 13 T cell receptor beta chains listed next were all sequenced from one sample in a study of Ad26.COV2.S vaccination and SARS-CoV-2 variants. The treatment: roughly 19 received Ad26.COV2.S at low or high dose, single or two shots; about five received placebo; per-sample allocation not given. The study sampled participants on day 63 after the first vaccine or placebo injection. Profiled with immunoSEQ multiplex PCR; TCRdb holds only in-frame clones, not every one. The sample shows a few hundred thousand clones, about 90% of them seen only once. Sample: peripheral blood, taken in a trial of Ad26.COV2.S vaccine versus placebo. The receptors come from a person aged 18 to 59 who received the Ad26.COV2.S COVID-19 vaccine or a placebo.

Here the CDR3 reads CASSQEGQYNSPLHF. The CDR3 nucleotides are TGTGCCAGCAGCCAAGAGGGACAGTATAATTCACCCCTCCACTTT. The V gene is TRBV3-1 (or the pseudogene TRBV3-2), the J gene TRBJ1-6, with 7 bases fitting TRBD1. This CDR3 region has 15 residues. The trim removed 0 bases at V and 4 bases at J, leaving 0 bases unmatched. The germline V gene has CDR1 LGHDT and CDR2 YNNKEL (reference sequence).

Only one count was recorded for this clone. The gene calls are TRBV29-1 and TRBJ2-1; a weak D match, TRBD2 (6 bases). Germline V gives CDR1 SQVTM, CDR2 ANQGSEA. CDR3 size: 13 residues. The V and J ends lost 3 bases and 5 bases respectively, with 11 bases between them. In DNA form, the CDR3 reads TGCAGCGTTGAGGGAGTAGCGGACAATGAGCAGTTCTTC. Translated: CSVEGVADNEQFF.

This chain uses TRBV4-2 with TRBJ2-5, with a weak D call TRBD1 (5 bases). Trimming shortened V by 3 bases and J by 5 bases, and 10 bases separated the two germline ends. The CDR3 has 13 residues. Germline V gene sequence: CDR1 LGHNA, CDR2 YNFKEQ. This CDR3 reads CASSQATVETQYF. The CDR3 nucleotides are TGTGCCAGCAGCCAGGCGACAGTTGAGACCCAGTACTTC.

V is TRBV19 and J is TRBJ2-1; 8 bases agree with TRBD2. V lost 3 bases, J lost 4 bases, and 11 bases stayed unmatched. CDR1 and CDR2 from the germline V gene are LNHDA and SQIVND (reference sequence). This CDR3 has 17 amino acids. DNA of the CDR3: TGTGCCAGTAGTATCCTACTTCCGGGACTAGGATACAATGAGCAGTTCTTC. Translation: CASSILLPGLGYNEQFF.

The V and J genes are TRBV19 and TRBJ2-2; perhaps TRBD1 as D (5 bases). V was shortened by 3 bases and J by 1 base, with 15 bases between the two germline ends. The CDR3 runs 17 residues. Looked up from germline, CDR1 is LNHDA and CDR2 is SQIVND (reference sequence). CDR3 protein: CASSMGQAFQNTGELFF. In DNA, the CDR3 is TGTGCCAGTAGTATGGGGCAGGCCTTTCAGAACACCGGGGAGCTGTTTTTT.

The rearrangement links TRBV24-1 to TRBJ2-1; 7 bases map to TRBD1. V trimming: 0 bases; J trimming: 8 bases; junction bases outside the gene matches: 9. The CDR3 has 16 residues. Per germline, CDR1 KGHDR and CDR2 SFDVKD. The CDR3 DNA is TGTGCCACCAGTGATTTGAAGGGACAGCTAGTTGATGAGCAGTTCTTC. It translates to CATSDLKGQLVDEQFF.

This clone occurred a few times. The chain links TRBV18 to TRBJ2-1, with 7 bases matching TRBD1. Germline V gene sequence: CDR1 KGHSH, CDR2 LQKENI. This CDR3 comprises 13 residues. V lost 5 bases, J lost 9 bases, and 7 bases stayed unmatched. The DNA for the CDR3 is TGTGCCAGCTCAGACAGGGTCTCCATTGAGCAGTTCTTC. Its protein is CASSDRVSIEQFF.

V usage is TRBV4-1 and J usage is TRBJ2-7; weak D call: TRBD2 (6 bases). CDR3 length equals 17 residues. Trimming removed 0 bases from V and 2 bases from J, with 17 bases in between. Looked up from germline, CDR1 is MGHRA and CDR2 is YSYEKL. CDR3 amino acids: CASSQDWGEIATYEQYF. For the CDR3, the DNA is TGCGCCAGCAGCCAAGATTGGGGGGAAATCGCAACCTACGAGCAGTACTTC.

The V and J genes are TRBV29-1 and TRBJ2-3; the D gene is possibly TRBD2 (6 bases). The CDR3 contains 14 residues. Germline assignment: CDR1 SQVTM and CDR2 ANQGSEA. V was cut by 6 bases and J by 3 bases, with 16 bases left in between. The DNA of the CDR3 is TGCAGCGTCAAGCGGGCCAACATAACAGATACGCAGTATTTT. This encodes CSVKRANITDTQYF.

This rearrangement joins TRBV7-2 to TRBJ1-1, with a possible D match to TRBD1 (5 bases). Germline V gene sequence: CDR1 SGHTA, CDR2 FQGNSA. This CDR3 has 13 amino acids. V dropped 6 bases and J dropped 8 bases, with 16 bases sitting between them. CDR3 DNA sequence: TGTGCCAGCAGTCAACAGGTCGGTGAGGAAGCTTTCTTT. The encoded protein is CASSQQVGEEAFF.

The chain joins TRBV27 to TRBJ2-1, with D perhaps TRBD1 (5 bases). Germline loops: CDR1 MNHEY, CDR2 SMNVEV (reference sequence). The CDR3 totals 13 residues. Trimming pared 3 bases from V and 6 bases from J, leaving 9 bases between. This CDR3 reads CASSFGRVNEQFF. CDR3 nucleotide sequence: TGTGCCAGCAGTTTTGGCAGGGTCAATGAGCAGTTCTTC.

This chain links TRBV7-3 with TRBJ1-1, with a weak D call TRBD1 (5 bases). V lost 5 bases, J lost 4 bases, and 8 bases lay in between. Germline V lookup: CDR1 SGHTA, CDR2 FQGTGA. The CDR3 runs to 12 residues. The CDR3 region has the DNA TGTGCCAGCAGCCGAACAGGCACTGAAGCTTTCTTT. This sequence encodes CASSRTGTEAFF.

The chain employs TRBV7-6 and TRBJ2-7; 8 bases agree with TRBD1. Trimming cost V 2 bases and J 5 bases; bases outside gene matches: 8. Germline loops: CDR1 SGHVS, CDR2 FNYEAQ. CDR3 length: 15 residues. As DNA, the CDR3 is TGTGCCAGCAGCTTACAGCAGGGGGCGTCCGACGAGCAGTACTTC. Translated, it gives CASSLQQGASDEQYF.